The subject of this entry is one TCR beta chain. The table lists this clone with a count of one. The clone's antigen remains unknown. No qualities accompany the bases; no much larger clone lies one base away. The CDR3 regions of human TCRbeta chains were analyzed by immunosequencing. For the original study's pipeline: TCRs in the repertoires were compared against a reference library of SARS-CoV-2-specific TCRs that had been generated with the MIRA antigen-specificity platform. Breadth was defined as the fraction of unique TCRs that were SARS-CoV-2-associated. Depth was defined as the fraction of total T cells that were SARS-CoV-2-associated. Using the MIRA data, each spike-specific TCR was mapped to the spike region that the TCR reacts to and placed in a CD4 or CD8 class. Log10-transformed breadth and depth values were compared by one-way ANOVA with Sidak's multiple comparisons tests. The table was pulled from immuneACCESS by TCRdb, which kept in-frame rearrangements only. Such tables lose some clones; where checked, under half of the loss comes from unresolved V genes, and the rest has no known cause. V, J and clone size are taken as reported in that table, and D and trimming were inferred from the DNA itself. The sample table shows just over 80,000 clones, and about nine tenths are seen once. Around 5.8% of the sample lies in the top ten.

This entry is derived from a study of T cell responses to AZD1222 COVID-19 vaccine listed by TCRdb under 2021. A note on the overall study: Because spike-specific TCR depth and breadth did not differ between the two schedules, AZD1222 recipients who got a second dose at roughly 4 weeks were pooled with those who got a second dose at roughly 12 weeks. TCR sequencing was performed for roughly 250 trial participants, of whom some 200 were given two doses of AZD1222 and around 25 were given two doses of MenACWY control vaccine. Trial participants were enrolled by age into subgroups of 18-55, 56-69 and 70-plus years, and around 140, 26 and 57 TCR-sequenced participants, respectively, were included in these subgroups.

The investigation overall reported the following: In the small 56-69-year group, the increase in depth fell short of significance, most likely because of low power. No day 14 peak-response samples were available, so repertoires were characterized only after the peak T cell response. Vaccine-associated CD4 TCRs spanned the whole spike protein, with dominant responses in regions 160-218 and 743-854. Nearly half of unique spike-specific TCRs reportedly recognized epitopes outside regions mutated in the B.1.351 and B.1.1.7 variants. After two AZD1222 doses, both the breadth and the depth of spike-specific TCRs were significantly higher than at day 0 and than in MenACWY recipients. Conclusions about previously exposed vaccinees are limited, since just five to seven AZD1222 recipients were seropositive for SARS-CoV-2 at baseline. Participants were mostly white British, with more females than males. The authors suggested clonal diversity may have been underestimated.

The time point label, as the study defines it: baseline before first vaccination. Vaccinee samples were obtained from the UK trials COV001 and COV002, which included a single-blind randomized controlled phase 2/3 trial of AZD1222 (ChAdOx1 nCoV-19) in healthy adults. For TCRbeta chain sequencing, PBMC samples from trial participants were taken at day 0 and at day 28 after the second dose. The CDR3 holds 13 amino acids from the cysteine to the phenylalanine. Just the 39-base CDR3 DNA is kept, in frame starting at base 1. Looking up the germline V gene (reference sequence) yields CDR1 LNHDA and CDR2 SQIVND. Relative to germline, V is 8 bases shorter and J is 2 bases shorter, with 13 bases between their ends.

The sequence derives from an adult in good health. The sample here was peripheral blood, taken on day 0 of AZD1222 vaccination. The chain uses TRBV19 and TRBJ2-7; the D gene is perhaps TRBD1, on 6 matching bases. The CDR3 sequence is CASGLTGAYEQYF. The nucleotides read TGTGCCAGTGGCTTGACAGGAGCCTACGAGCAGTACTTC. With the rest looked up from the reference TRBV19 and TRBJ2-7 genes rather than sequenced, the full variable domain is DGGITQSPKYLFRKEGQNVTLSCEQNLNHDAMYWYRQDPGQGLRLIYYSQIVNDFQKGDIAEGYSVSREKKESFPLTVTSAQKNPTAFYLCASGLTGAYEQYFGPGTRLTVT.